This TCR beta chain was recorded in a study of CD8+ T cells in alopecia areata. In the study overall: At a dose of 5 to 10 mg twice daily, oral tofacitinib was given to treated patients.

Whole-study findings and limits: Scalp specimens additionally yield sequences from normal skin's resident alphabeta T cells.

There are a few counts of this clone. The antigen is undetermined. V was cut by 1 base and J by 1 base, with 4 bases left in between. This CDR3 contains 14 residues. Germline V CDR1 and CDR2: SGHTA, FQGNSA. Sequencing templates came from extracted RNA that was reverse transcribed into cDNA. Using immunoSEQ multiplex PCR, the repertoire was profiled, and TCRdb retains in-frame clones only, with some absent. The repertoire holds some 170,000 clones, with roughly 60% as singletons. Sequenced material: CD4+ T cells sorted from blood, taken at week 0. This chain uses TRBV7-2 with TRBJ2-2, with D unresolved. The sequence derives from a human donor with alopecia areata. DNA for the CDR3: TGTGCCAGCAGCTTAGTTTGGAACACCGGGGAGCTGTTTTTT. It translates to CASSLVWNTGELFF.